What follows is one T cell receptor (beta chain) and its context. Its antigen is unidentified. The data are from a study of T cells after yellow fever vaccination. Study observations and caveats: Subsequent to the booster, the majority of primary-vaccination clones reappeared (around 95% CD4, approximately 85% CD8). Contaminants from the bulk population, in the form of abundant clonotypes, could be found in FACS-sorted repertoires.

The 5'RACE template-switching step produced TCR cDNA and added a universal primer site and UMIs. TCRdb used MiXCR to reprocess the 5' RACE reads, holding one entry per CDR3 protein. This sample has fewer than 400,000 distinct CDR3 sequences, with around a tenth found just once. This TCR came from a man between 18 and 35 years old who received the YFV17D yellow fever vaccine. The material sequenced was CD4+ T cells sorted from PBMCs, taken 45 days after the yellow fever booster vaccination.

CDR3 nucleotides: TGCGCCAGCAGCTTGGCTAGCGCGGGGGCCAATGAGCAGTTCTTC. This gives the protein CASSLASAGANEQFF. V usage is TRBV5-1 and J usage is TRBJ2-1, with D possibly being TRBD2 (7 bases). The CDR3 is 15 residues long. Germline V gene data show CDR1 as SGHRS and CDR2 as YFSETQ. V was cut by 0 bases and J by 6 bases, with 13 bases left in between.